These T cell receptor beta chains were read from a single sample in a study of T cell repertoires in cytomegalovirus infection. TCRdb reprocessed the reads via MiXCR and lists one record per CDR3 protein. The data hold 110,000 to 150,000 distinct CDR3 sequences, with roughly a third observed a single time. Their specific antigens are unknown. The sequencing here drew on CD8+ T cells from cultured PBMCs, taken from culture after CMV antigen stimulation. These TCRs come from a human donor in good health (CMV status not recorded). Some clones in this sample may be carry-over from other donors' samples. Both conserved end residues are part of each CDR3. The order of the fields is CDR3 protein, CDR3 DNA, D gene, J gene, V gene, clone size. D genes are given only for firm matches. Expanded clones get a size class; other rows say once, few or many, or leave the size out.

CDR3aa: CASSQRQGTMGNTIYF
CDR3nt: TGCGCCAGCAGCCAACGACAGGGGACAATGGGAAACACCATATATTTT
d_gene: TRBD1
j_gene: TRBJ1-3
v_gene: TRBV4-1
abundance: -

CDR3aa: CASSRSSGETYNEQFF
CDR3nt: TGTGCCAGCAGCCGGTCTAGCGGGGAGACTTACAATGAGCAGTTCTTC
d_gene: TRBD2
j_gene: TRBJ2-1
v_gene: TRBV11-3
abundance: -

CDR3aa: CASSEAPGRGNEQFF
CDR3nt: TGTGCCAGCTCTGAGGCCCCCGGCAGGGGCAATGAGCAGTTCTTC
d_gene: -
j_gene: TRBJ2-1
v_gene: TRBV6-1
abundance: -

CDR3aa: CASLGGLGTEAFF
CDR3nt: TGTGCCAGCCTCGGGGGGCTCGGCACTGAAGCTTTCTTT
d_gene: -
j_gene: TRBJ1-1
v_gene: TRBV27
abundance: -

CDR3aa: CASSQGIYSNQPQHF
CDR3nt: TGTGCCAGCAGCCAAGGGATATATAGCAATCAGCCCCAGCATTTT
d_gene: -
j_gene: TRBJ1-5
v_gene: TRBV3-1
abundance: few

CDR3aa: CASSFVPHDEAFF
CDR3nt: TGTGCCAGCAGCTTCGTTCCGCATGATGAAGCTTTCTTT
d_gene: -
j_gene: TRBJ1-1
v_gene: TRBV11-2
abundance: few

CDR3aa: CASSIGWGTRDEAFF
CDR3nt: TGTGCCAGTAGTATTGGGTGGGGGACAAGAGATGAAGCTTTCTTT
d_gene: -
j_gene: TRBJ1-1
v_gene: TRBV19
abundance: few

CDR3aa: CASSPDAGENSPLHF
CDR3nt: TGTGCCAGCAGTCCTGATGCAGGGGAGAATTCACCCCTCCACTTT
d_gene: -
j_gene: TRBJ1-6
v_gene: TRBV27
abundance: few

CDR3aa: CASSLDSGRDEQFF
CDR3nt: TGTGCCAGCAGCTTAGATTCAGGGAGGGATGAGCAGTTCTTC
d_gene: TRBD2
j_gene: TRBJ2-1
v_gene: TRBV7-8
abundance: many

CDR3aa: CASSQGDRGTWETQYF
CDR3nt: TGTGCCAGCAGCCAAGGGGACAGGGGGACATGGGAGACCCAGTACTTC
d_gene: TRBD1
j_gene: TRBJ2-5
v_gene: TRBV14
abundance: -

CDR3aa: CASSTDAGERAFF
CDR3nt: TGTGCCAGCAGCACCGACGCAGGGGAGCGGGCTTTCTTT
d_gene: -
j_gene: TRBJ1-1
v_gene: TRBV11-3
abundance: few

CDR3aa: CASSFPRSTNTGELFF
CDR3nt: TGTGCCAGCAGCTTCCCCCGGTCAACGAACACCGGGGAGCTGTTTTTT
d_gene: -
j_gene: TRBJ2-2
v_gene: TRBV5-4
abundance: -

CDR3aa: CASSQPGQQRGNYGYTF
CDR3nt: TGTGCCAGCAGCCAGCCGGGACAGCAGAGGGGAAACTATGGCTACACCTTC
d_gene: TRBD1
j_gene: TRBJ1-2
v_gene: TRBV4-2
abundance: -

CDR3aa: CASSPPTGLSYEQYF
CDR3nt: TGTGCCAGCAGCCCCCCGACAGGCCTCTCCTACGAGCAGTACTTC
d_gene: -
j_gene: TRBJ2-7
v_gene: TRBV14
abundance: few

CDR3aa: CASSFSAGLFF
CDR3nt: TGTGCCAGCAGTTTTTCGGCAGGACTGTTTTTT
d_gene: -
j_gene: TRBJ2-2
v_gene: TRBV12-3/TRBV12-4
abundance: once

CDR3aa: CASSFPTTEGFVGELFF
CDR3nt: TGTGCCAGCTCATTTCCGACCACAGAAGGATTTGTCGGGGAGCTGTTTTTT
d_gene: -
j_gene: TRBJ2-2
v_gene: TRBV18
abundance: few

CDR3aa: CASSWAGGGTDTQYF
CDR3nt: TGTGCCAGCAGCTGGGCGGGGGGTGGCACAGATACGCAGTATTTT
d_gene: TRBD2
j_gene: TRBJ2-3
v_gene: TRBV7-2
abundance: -

CDR3aa: CSAHSSRQATNYGYTF
CDR3nt: TGCAGTGCACATAGTAGTCGACAGGCAACTAACTATGGCTACACCTTC
d_gene: -
j_gene: TRBJ1-2
v_gene: TRBV20-1
abundance: -

CDR3aa: CASSHTSGGAYEQYF
CDR3nt: TGTGCCAGCAGCCACACTAGCGGGGGGGCCTACGAGCAGTACTTC
d_gene: TRBD2
j_gene: TRBJ2-7
v_gene: TRBV4-2
abundance: few

CDR3aa: CASSRLPGTNYGYTF
CDR3nt: TGCGCCAGCAGCCGACTCCCGGGTACCAACTATGGCTACACCTTC
d_gene: -
j_gene: TRBJ1-2
v_gene: TRBV4-1
abundance: -

CDR3aa: CASSSDHRGVYNEQFF
CDR3nt: TGTGCCAGCAGCTCGGACCACCGGGGGGTCTACAATGAGCAGTTCTTC
d_gene: TRBD2
j_gene: TRBJ2-1
v_gene: TRBV12-3/TRBV12-4
abundance: few

CDR3aa: CASSANRNSPLHF
CDR3nt: TGTGCCAGCAGCGCCAATCGGAATTCACCCCTCCACTTT
d_gene: -
j_gene: TRBJ1-6
v_gene: TRBV7-6
abundance: few

CDR3aa: CASSGTGFNQPQHF
CDR3nt: TGTGCCAGCAGCGGGACAGGCTTTAATCAGCCCCAGCATTTT
d_gene: TRBD1
j_gene: TRBJ1-5
v_gene: TRBV27
abundance: -

CDR3aa: CAWSGGQGITEAFF
CDR3nt: TGTGCCTGGAGTGGGGGACAGGGAATCACTGAAGCTTTCTTT
d_gene: TRBD1
j_gene: TRBJ1-1
v_gene: TRBV30
abundance: -

CDR3aa: CASSLGQLGYEQYF
CDR3nt: TGTGCCAGCAGTTTAGGACAGCTGGGGTACGAGCAGTACTTC
d_gene: -
j_gene: TRBJ2-7
v_gene: TRBV27
abundance: -

CDR3aa: CASMRGDNEQFF
CDR3nt: TGTGCCAGCATGAGAGGGGACAATGAGCAGTTCTTC
d_gene: -
j_gene: TRBJ2-1
v_gene: TRBV2
abundance: few

CDR3aa: CSVEGERNYGYTF
CDR3nt: TGCAGCGTTGAAGGGGAAAGGAACTATGGCTACACCTTC
d_gene: -
j_gene: TRBJ1-2
v_gene: TRBV29-1
abundance: -

CDR3aa: CASLFTDRENSPLHF
CDR3nt: TGTGCCAGCCTATTCACGGACAGGGAGAATTCACCCCTCCACTTT
d_gene: TRBD1
j_gene: TRBJ1-6
v_gene: TRBV2
abundance: few

CDR3aa: CASSSTQEEQFF
CDR3nt: TGTGCCAGCAGCTCCACACAAGAAGAGCAGTTCTTC
d_gene: -
j_gene: TRBJ2-1
v_gene: TRBV5-6
abundance: many

CDR3aa: CASSQGHEQYF
CDR3nt: TGTGCCAGCAGCCAAGGCCACGAGCAGTACTTC
d_gene: -
j_gene: TRBJ2-7
v_gene: TRBV14
abundance: -

CDR3aa: CASRTGTSKQETQYF
CDR3nt: TGTGCCAGCAGAACCGGGACTTCCAAGCAAGAGACCCAGTACTTC
d_gene: -
j_gene: TRBJ2-5
v_gene: TRBV7-2
abundance: -

CDR3aa: CASSFGRRFSYEQYF
CDR3nt: TGTGCCAGCAGCTTCGGACGGCGGTTCTCCTACGAGCAGTACTTC
d_gene: -
j_gene: TRBJ2-7
v_gene: TRBV11-2
abundance: few

CDR3aa: CASSLEGAARNTIYF
CDR3nt: TGTGCCAGCAGTTTGGAAGGGGCCGCTAGAAACACCATATATTTT
d_gene: -
j_gene: TRBJ1-3
v_gene: TRBV12-3/TRBV12-4
abundance: few

CDR3aa: CASSRSSGGAYNEQFF
CDR3nt: TGTGCCAGCAGTCGCTCTAGCGGGGGGGCGTACAATGAGCAGTTCTTC
d_gene: TRBD2
j_gene: TRBJ2-1
v_gene: TRBV12-3/TRBV12-4
abundance: few

CDR3aa: CASSTTSGAPDTDTQYF
CDR3nt: TGTGCCAGCTCGACGACTAGCGGGGCCCCCGACACAGATACGCAGTATTTT
d_gene: TRBD2
j_gene: TRBJ2-3
v_gene: TRBV2
abundance: -

CDR3aa: CASTRGGSNQPQHF
CDR3nt: TGTGCCAGCACCCGAGGGGGGAGCAATCAGCCCCAGCATTTT
d_gene: -
j_gene: TRBJ1-5
v_gene: TRBV2
abundance: -

CDR3aa: CASSNGQDPNTGELFF
CDR3nt: TGTGCCAGCTCGAACGGGCAGGACCCGAACACCGGGGAGCTGTTTTTT
d_gene: -
j_gene: TRBJ2-2
v_gene: TRBV12-3/TRBV12-4
abundance: few

CDR3aa: CASSPLGGRAVDTQYF
CDR3nt: TGTGCCAGCAGCCCCCTAGGCGGGAGGGCAGTAGATACGCAGTATTTT
d_gene: TRBD2
j_gene: TRBJ2-3
v_gene: TRBV4-2
abundance: -

CDR3aa: CASIPGRFDADTQYF
CDR3nt: TGTGCCAGCATCCCGGGGCGATTTGATGCAGATACGCAGTATTTT
d_gene: -
j_gene: TRBJ2-3
v_gene: TRBV12-3/TRBV12-4
abundance: few

CDR3aa: CASSLVALPYEQYF
CDR3nt: TGTGCCAGCAGCTTAGTCGCCTTACCCTACGAGCAGTACTTC
d_gene: -
j_gene: TRBJ2-7
v_gene: TRBV7-9
abundance: few

CDR3aa: CASSLDPRALGDNSPLHF
CDR3nt: TGTGCCAGCAGCTTAGACCCCAGAGCACTGGGAGATAATTCACCCCTCCACTTT
d_gene: -
j_gene: TRBJ1-6
v_gene: TRBV7-6
abundance: -